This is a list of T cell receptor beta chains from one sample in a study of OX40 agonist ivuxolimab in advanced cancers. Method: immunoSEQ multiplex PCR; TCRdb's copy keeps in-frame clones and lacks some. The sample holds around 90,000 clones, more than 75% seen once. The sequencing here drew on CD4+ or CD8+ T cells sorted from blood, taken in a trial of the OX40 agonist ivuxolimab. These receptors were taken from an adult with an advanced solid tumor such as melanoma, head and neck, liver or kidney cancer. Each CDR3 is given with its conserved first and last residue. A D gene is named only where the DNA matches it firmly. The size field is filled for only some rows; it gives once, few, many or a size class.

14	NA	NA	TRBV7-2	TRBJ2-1	TGTGCCAGCAGTCCCCGAACGGGTCGCAATGAGCAGTTCTTC	CASSPRTGRNEQFF
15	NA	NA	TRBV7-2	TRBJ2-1	TGTGCCAGCAGCTTTAGTCTCGGGGTTTTTGTTGAGCAGTTCTTC	CASSFSLGVFVEQFF
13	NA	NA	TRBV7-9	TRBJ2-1	TGTGCCAGCAGCTTAGGACAGTACAATGAGCAGTTCTTC	CASSLGQYNEQFF
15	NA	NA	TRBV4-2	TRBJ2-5	TGTGCCAGCAGCCAAGTTAGCGGCAGCCAAGAGACCCAGTACTTC	CASSQVSGSQETQYF
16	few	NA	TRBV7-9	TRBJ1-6	TGTGCCAGCAGCTTAGGGGCGGGACTGTATAATTCACCCCTCCACTTT	CASSLGAGLYNSPLHF
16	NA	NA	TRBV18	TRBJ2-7	TGTGCCAGCTCACCAAGTGCGGGATTAGGCTCCTACGAGCAGTACTTC	CASSPSAGLGSYEQYF
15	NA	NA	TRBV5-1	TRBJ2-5	TGCGCCAGCAGCTCCCTGACAGGACAACAAGAGACCCAGTACTTC	CASSSLTGQQETQYF
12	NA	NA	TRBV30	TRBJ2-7	TGTGCCTGGAGTGTTACGGGCAACGAGCAGTACTTC	CAWSVTGNEQYF
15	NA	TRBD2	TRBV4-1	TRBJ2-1	TGCGCCAGCAGCTCGCGACTAGCGGGGGAGAATGAGCAGTTCTTC	CASSSRLAGENEQFF
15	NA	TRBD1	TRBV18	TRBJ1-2	TGTGCCAGCTCACCCGACGGGACAGCTAACTATGGCTACACCTTC	CASSPDGTANYGYTF
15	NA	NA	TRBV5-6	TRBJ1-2	TGTGCCAGCAGCAGGGGTGGGGGATCAGGCTATGGCTACACCTTC	CASSRGGGSGYGYTF
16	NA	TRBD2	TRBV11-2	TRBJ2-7	TGTGCCAGCAGCCCCCAAGTGGGGGGGGTGACCTACGAGCAGTACTTC	CASSPQVGGVTYEQYF
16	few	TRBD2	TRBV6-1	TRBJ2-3	TGTGCCAGCAGTGGTACTAGCGGGGGGGCGGGGAATACGCAGTATTTT	CASSGTSGGAGNTQYF
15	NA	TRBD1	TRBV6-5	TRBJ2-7	TGTGCCAGCACCTTAGGGACAGGGCAATCCTACGAGCAGTACTTC	CASTLGTGQSYEQYF
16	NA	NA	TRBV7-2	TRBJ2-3	TGTGCCAGCAGCTTATCCGACAGGCCTAGCACAGATACGCAGTATTTT	CASSLSDRPSTDTQYF
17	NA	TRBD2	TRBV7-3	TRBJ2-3	TGTGCCAGCAGCTTAAACGGGGGGGCCTCCCGCGCAGATACGCAGTATTTT	CASSLNGGASRADTQYF
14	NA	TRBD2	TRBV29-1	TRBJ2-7	TGCAGCGGTGTCGGGACTAGCGGATCCTACGAGCAGTACTTC	CSGVGTSGSYEQYF
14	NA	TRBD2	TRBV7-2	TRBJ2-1	TGTGCCAGCAGCCCGACTAGCGCCCCCGGAAGACAGTTCTTC	CASSPTSAPGRQFF
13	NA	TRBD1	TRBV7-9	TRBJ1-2	TGTGCCAGCAGCTGGGACAGCCTAAACGTCGACACCTTC	CASSWDSLNVDTF
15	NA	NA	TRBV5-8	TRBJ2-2	TGTGCCAGCAGCTTAGGGACACTGAACACCGGGGAGCTGTTTTTT	CASSLGTLNTGELFF
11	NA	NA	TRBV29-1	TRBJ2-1	TGCAGCGTTGTACAGTTAGATGAGCAGTTCTTC	CSVVQLDEQFF
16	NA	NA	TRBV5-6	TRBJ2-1	TGTGCCAGCAGCCCTCTTGCGCCAGGGGCAGAAAGTGAGCAGTTCTTC	CASSPLAPGAESEQFF
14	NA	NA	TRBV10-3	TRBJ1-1	TGTGCCATCAGTGAGCGCACAGGGAACACTGAAGCTTTCTTT	CAISERTGNTEAFF
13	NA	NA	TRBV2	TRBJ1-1	TGTGCCAGCATCCCCTCGTCACACACTGAAGCTTTCTTT	CASIPSSHTEAFF
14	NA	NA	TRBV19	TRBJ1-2	TGTGCCAGTACCAAAGAGAGGGGACTCTATGGCTACACCTTC	CASTKERGLYGYTF
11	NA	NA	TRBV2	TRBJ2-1	TGTGCCAGCGGAGGACCCGCATTTCAGTTCTTC	CASGGPAFQFF
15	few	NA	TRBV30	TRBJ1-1	TGTGCCTGGAGGGAAGGACAGAGGATGAACACTGAAGCTTTCTTT	CAWREGQRMNTEAFF
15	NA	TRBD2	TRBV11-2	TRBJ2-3	TGTGCCAGCAGCTTAGGCCTAGCGGACACAGATACGCAGTATTTT	CASSLGLADTDTQYF
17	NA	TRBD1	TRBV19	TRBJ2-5	TGTGCCAGTTCGGGACAGGGGAGGACTCCATCGGGGGAGACCCAGTACTTC	CASSGQGRTPSGETQYF
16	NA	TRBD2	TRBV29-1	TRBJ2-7	TGCAGCGTTGAAGACAGAGTTCTCGCGGGGGGCCACGAGCAGTACTTC	CSVEDRVLAGGHEQYF
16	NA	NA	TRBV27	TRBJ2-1	TGTGCCAGCAGTTTGAACCGGGGGAGCTCCTACAATGAGCAGTTCTTC	CASSLNRGSSYNEQFF
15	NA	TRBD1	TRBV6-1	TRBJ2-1	TGTGCCAGCAGCGGTCGACAGGGGGGGGGCAATGAGCAGTTCTTC	CASSGRQGGGNEQFF
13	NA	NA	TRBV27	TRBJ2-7	TGTGCCAGCAGTCTACAAGGACCGGTCGAGCAGTACTTC	CASSLQGPVEQYF
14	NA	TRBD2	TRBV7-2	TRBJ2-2	TGTGCCAGCAGCCTGGGACTAGCGCTCGGGGAGCTGTTTTTT	CASSLGLALGELFF
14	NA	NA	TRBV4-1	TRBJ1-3	TGCGCCAGCAGCCAGACAGTTACTGGAAACACCATATATTTT	CASSQTVTGNTIYF
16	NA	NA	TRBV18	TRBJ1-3	TGTGCCAGCTCACCGGGGGTAATTGGCTCTGGAAACACCATATATTTT	CASSPGVIGSGNTIYF
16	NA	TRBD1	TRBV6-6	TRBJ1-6	TGTGCCAGCAGTCCACGGGGGGACAGGGGAGGTTCACCCCTCCACTTT	CASSPRGDRGGSPLHF
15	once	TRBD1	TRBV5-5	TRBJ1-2	TGTGCCAGCAGCTCCATGGGACAGGGGGCCTATGGCTACACCTTC	CASSSMGQGAYGYTF
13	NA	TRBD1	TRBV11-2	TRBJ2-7	TGTGCCAGCAGCGGACAGGGGCCCTACGAGCAGTACTTC	CASSGQGPYEQYF
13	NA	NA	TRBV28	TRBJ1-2	TGTGCCAGCAGTTTAGGGTCAGGGTATGGCTACACCTTC	CASSLGSGYGYTF
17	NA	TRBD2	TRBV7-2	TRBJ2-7	TGTGCCAGCAGCCCAGGGACTAGCGGGGGGATAATGGGCGAGCAGTACTTC	CASSPGTSGGIMGEQYF
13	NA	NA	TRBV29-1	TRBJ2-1	TGCAGCGTTGAACCGAAGGGGCACAATGAGCAGTTCTTC	CSVEPKGHNEQFF
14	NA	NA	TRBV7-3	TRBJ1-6	TGTGCCAGCGCCGATTCGGCCTATAATTCACCCCTCCACTTT	CASADSAYNSPLHF
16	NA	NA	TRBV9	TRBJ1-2	TGTGCCAGCAGCGGTGACCTCCGGGACACGGCCGGCGGCTACACCTTC	CASSGDLRDTAGGYTF
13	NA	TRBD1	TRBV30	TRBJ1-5	TGTGCCTTGGGACAGGGGGAGGATCAGCCCCAGCATTTT	CALGQGEDQPQHF
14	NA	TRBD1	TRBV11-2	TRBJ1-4	TGTGCCAGCAGCTTGGGGGACAGGAATGAAAAACTGTTTTTT	CASSLGDRNEKLFF
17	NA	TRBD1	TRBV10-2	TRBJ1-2	TGCGCCAGCAGTGAGTCGAAAGGGACAGGGGCTGGCTATGGCTACACCTTC	CASSESKGTGAGYGYTF
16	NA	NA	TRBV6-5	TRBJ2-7	TGTGCCAGCAGCTACTCGGCAGGTTCGAGCTCCTACGAGCAGTACTTC	CASSYSAGSSSYEQYF
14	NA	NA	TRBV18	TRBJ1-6	TGTGCCAGCTCGAACCAGGGTAGAAATTCACCCCTCCACTTT	CASSNQGRNSPLHF
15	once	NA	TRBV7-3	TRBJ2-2	TGTGCCAGCAGCGCTCAGGGTGTCGGCACCGGGGAGCTGTTTTTT	CASSAQGVGTGELFF
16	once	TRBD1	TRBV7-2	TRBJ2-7	TGTGCCAGCAGCTTAGATAGGACAGGGGGCCTCTACGAGCAGTACTTC	CASSLDRTGGLYEQYF
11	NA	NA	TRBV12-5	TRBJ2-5	TGTGCTAGTGCCTCTTTAGAGACCCAGTACTTC	CASASLETQYF
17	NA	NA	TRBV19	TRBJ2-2	TGTGCCAGTAGTATCGGCCCGACAGGCATTAACACCGGGGAGCTGTTTTTT	CASSIGPTGINTGELFF
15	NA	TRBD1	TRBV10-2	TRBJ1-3	TGCGCCAGCAGAGCCGGGACAGGGACCGGAAACACCATATATTTT	CASRAGTGTGNTIYF
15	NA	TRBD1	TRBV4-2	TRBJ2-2	TGTGCCAGCAGCCAAGATAGGGGGCTGAGCGGGGAGCTGTTTTTT	CASSQDRGLSGELFF
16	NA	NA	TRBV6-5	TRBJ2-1	TGTGCCAGCAGTTATATCGGGAGCGGTGGAAGAAATGAGCAGTTCTTC	CASSYIGSGGRNEQFF
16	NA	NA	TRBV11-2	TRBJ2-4	TGTGCCAGCAGCTTAGATCACGGTAAGGACATGGACATTCAGTACTTC	CASSLDHGKDMDIQYF
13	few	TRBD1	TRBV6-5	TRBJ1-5	TGTGCCAGCAGCCCGGACAGGACGCAGCCCCAGCATTTT	CASSPDRTQPQHF
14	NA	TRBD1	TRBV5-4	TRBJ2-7	TGTGCCAGCAGCGCCGACAGGGCGAGGGGCGAGCAGTACTTC	CASSADRARGEQYF